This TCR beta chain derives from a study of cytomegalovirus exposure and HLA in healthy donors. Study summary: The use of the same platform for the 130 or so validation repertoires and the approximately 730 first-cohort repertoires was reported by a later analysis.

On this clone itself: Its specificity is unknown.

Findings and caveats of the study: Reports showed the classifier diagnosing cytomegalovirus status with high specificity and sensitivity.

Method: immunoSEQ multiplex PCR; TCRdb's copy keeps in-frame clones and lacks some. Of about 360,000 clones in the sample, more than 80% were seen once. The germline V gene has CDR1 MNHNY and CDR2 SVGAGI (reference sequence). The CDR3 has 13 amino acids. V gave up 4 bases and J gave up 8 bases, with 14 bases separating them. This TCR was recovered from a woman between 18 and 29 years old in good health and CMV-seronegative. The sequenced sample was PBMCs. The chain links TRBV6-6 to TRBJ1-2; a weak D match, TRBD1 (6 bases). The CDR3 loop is CASSSGQSGGYTF. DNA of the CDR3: TGTGCCAGCAGTTCCGGACAGTCGGGAGGCTACACCTTC.